Only one count was recorded for the clone carrying this T cell receptor (beta chain). The data are from a study of blood T cell repertoires in COVID-19. Overall study: Acute-phase and convalescent COVID-19 samples originated in the United States, Italy and Spain.

Looked up from germline, CDR1 is SGHNT and CDR2 is YYREEE (reference sequence). J lost 7 bases, V lost 5 bases, and 12 bases had no gene match. This CDR3 is built from 15 residues. Measured with immunoSEQ multiplex PCR; TCRdb has only the in-frame clones, and not every one. The top ten hold 2.5% to 3% of the sample, which has about 260,000 clones, more than 85% seen once. Sequencing input: peripheral blood. The TCR sequence derives from a person aged 18 to 35 with COVID-19, enrolled during active disease. The chain carries TRBV5-4 and TRBJ2-1; TRBD2 aligns across 7 bases. The CDR3 DNA is TGTGCCAGCAGGGGCGGGGGACTGATGAAGAATGAGCAGTTCTTC. Its translation: CASRGGGLMKNEQFF. Using reference TRBV5-4 and TRBJ2-1 for the parts outside the CDR3, the full variable domain is ETGVTQSPTHLIKTRGQQVTLRCSSQSGHNTVSWYQQALGQGPQFIFQYYREEENGRGNFPPRFSGLQFPNYSSELNVNALELDDSALYLCASRGGGLMKNEQFFGPGTRLTVL.